This is a list of T cell receptor beta chains from one sample in a study of blood T cells in healthy people across ages. TCRdb fed the 5' RACE reads into MiXCR, producing one record per CDR3 protein. The repertoire holds 1.5 million to 1.9 million distinct CDR3 sequences, 35% to 45% seen once, with over 3.5% in the top ten. Sequenced: blood. Receptors were obtained from a woman aged 18 to 35 in good health. CDR3s include the opening cysteine and the closing phenylalanine or tryptophan. Each record gives: J gene, V gene, clone size, D gene, CDR3 DNA, CDR3 protein. A D gene is named only where the DNA matches it firmly. Clone size is stated in some rows and not others, as once, few, many or a class when expanded.

>TRBJ2-1|TRBV7-2|.|TRBD2
TGTGCCAGCAGCTTGCAGTTCGGGGGGTCCTACAATCAGCAGTTCTTC
CASSLQFGGSYNQQFF
>TRBJ2-5|TRBV20-1|few|.
TGCAGTGCTAGAGATCCAAGGGCAGGGCCTCAAGAGACCCAGTACTTC
CSARDPRAGPQETQYF
>TRBJ2-4|TRBV3-1|.|.
TGTGCCAGCAGCCAAGAGGAGGGCCGCGGAATTGACATTCAGTACTTC
CASSQEEGRGIDIQYF
>TRBJ2-1|TRBV20-1|few|.
TGCAGTGCTGCCCAGACCAATGAGCAGTTCTTC
CSAAQTNEQFF
>TRBJ2-1|TRBV6-2/TRBV6-3|once|TRBD1
TGTGCCAGCAGTGGTCGCCGGGACAGGGGCGATGAGCAGTTCTTC
CASSGRRDRGDEQFF
>TRBJ1-2|TRBV5-1|many|.
TGCGCCAGCAGCTTGGGGACTGTGGACTATGGCTACACCTTC
CASSLGTVDYGYTF
>TRBJ2-7|TRBV25-1|few|.
TGTGCCAGCAGTGCACCCGGAGTTGCCTACGAGCAGTACTTC
CASSAPGVAYEQYF
>TRBJ1-3|TRBV20-1|.|.
TGCAGTGCAAAGACTCCCGACTCTGGAAACACCATATATTTT
CSAKTPDSGNTIYF
>TRBJ1-6|TRBV28|.|.
TGTGCCAGCAGTTTACCCTTAGGCACCCTCCACTTT
CASSLPLGTLHF
>TRBJ1-2|TRBV5-1|few|.
TGCGCCAGCAGCTTCCAGGGTCGGACAGACCATGGCTACACCTTC
CASSFQGRTDHGYTF
>TRBJ1-1|TRBV25-1|.|TRBD1
TGTGCCAGCAGTGAGCGGACAGGGGGTTCTGAAGCTTTCTTT
CASSERTGGSEAFF
>TRBJ1-1|TRBV29-1|.|.
TGCAGCGTTGAAGGGGGGGATACTGAAGCTTTCTTT
CSVEGGDTEAFF
>TRBJ2-5|TRBV28|few|TRBD1
TGTGCCAGCAGTTCAAGGGACAGGGGAAAAGAGACCCAGTACTTC
CASSSRDRGKETQYF
>TRBJ2-7|TRBV28|.|.
TGTGCCAGCAGATGGCTGTCCTACAATGAGCAGTACTTC
CASRWLSYNEQYF
>TRBJ1-1|TRBV28|few|.
TGTGCCAGCAGTTTAAATCCCCGCACTGAAGCTTTCTTT
CASSLNPRTEAFF
>TRBJ1-6|TRBV10-3|few|.
TGTGCCATCAGTGAACTATTCGAAAACGATATTTATTCACCCCTCCACTTT
CAISELFENDIYSPLHF
>TRBJ1-1|TRBV30|.|TRBD1
TGTGCCTGGCACAGGGGTGTCACTGAAGCTTTCTTT
CAWHRGVTEAFF
>TRBJ2-3|TRBV28|.|TRBD2
TGTGCCAGCAGAGGACTAGCGGGAGGGGTAGATACGCAGTATTTT
CASRGLAGGVDTQYF
>TRBJ2-1|TRBV7-8|.|TRBD2
TGTGCCAGCAGCTTAAGGGGACTAGTCTCGGCCAATGAGCAGTTCTTC
CASSLRGLVSANEQFF
>TRBJ1-5|TRBV20-1|.|.
TGCAGTGCTAGAACCCCGGGGCCCAATCAGCCCCAGCATTTT
CSARTPGPNQPQHF
>TRBJ2-5|TRBV27|.|.
TGTGCCAGCAGTTTCGGGATAGGAGGGGGACAAGAGACCCAGTACTTC
CASSFGIGGGQETQYF
>TRBJ2-1|TRBV5-5|few|.
TGTGCCAGCAGCTTTTTTCGGGGTAGTGAGCAGTTCTTC
CASSFFRGSEQFF
>TRBJ2-3|TRBV10-3|.|TRBD2
TGTGCCATCAGTGGAAGAAGCGGGACTAGCACAGATACGCAGTATTTT
CAISGRSGTSTDTQYF
>TRBJ1-6|TRBV27|few|.
TGTGCCAGCAGTTTGGGCGGAGGATTCTATAATTCACCCCTCCACTTT
CASSLGGGFYNSPLHF
>TRBJ2-1|TRBV5-1|.|.
TGCGCCAGCAGCTTACGATATACCTACAATGAGCAGTTCTTC
CASSLRYTYNEQFF
>TRBJ2-1|TRBV29-1|.|TRBD1
TGCAGCGTTCTGTTAGGACAGGGGGCGAGGTACAATGAGCAGTTCTTC
CSVLLGQGARYNEQFF
>TRBJ2-3|TRBV7-2|.|.
TGTGCCAGCAGCGCCCAACCAGCTGGCGATACGCAGTATTTT
CASSAQPAGDTQYF
>TRBJ2-7|TRBV11-2|few|.
TGTGCCAGCAGCTTGCCCCACGAGCAGTACTTC
CASSLPHEQYF
>TRBJ1-2|TRBV20-1|.|.
TGCAGTGCTAGAGATCTTGGGGGGTTAGACTATGGCTACACCTTC
CSARDLGGLDYGYTF
>TRBJ2-2|TRBV11-2|.|.
TGTGCCAGCAGCTCGGTACTGAACACCGGGGAGCTGTTTTTT
CASSSVLNTGELFF
>TRBJ2-1|TRBV7-9|.|TRBD1
TGTGCCAGCGGCCCCGGTGGACAGGGTGGATACAATGAGCAGTTCTTC
CASGPGGQGGYNEQFF
>TRBJ2-5|TRBV4-1|.|.
TGCGCCAGCAGCCAAGGGTGGGGCACAACACAAGAGACCCAGTACTTC
CASSQGWGTTQETQYF
>TRBJ2-1|TRBV6-1|.|.
TGTGCCAGCAGTGGGGGGCGGGGCACCGTAAACTACAATGGGCAGTTCTTC
CASSGGRGTVNYNGQFF
>TRBJ2-1|TRBV5-1|.|TRBD2
TGCGCCAGCAGCTTGGGGGCGGGAGCCGGGGGTGAGCAGTTCTTC
CASSLGAGAGGEQFF
>TRBJ2-1|TRBV7-2|.|TRBD2
TGTGCCAGCAGCCCATCGGCTTCGATACTAGCGGGAAGGTATGAGCAGTTCTTC
CASSPSASILAGRYEQFF
>TRBJ2-3|TRBV5-1|.|TRBD2
TGCGCCAGCAGTGCTCGTAGCGGGGTGCCAGATACGCAGTATTTT
CASSARSGVPDTQYF
>TRBJ2-3|TRBV20-1|.|TRBD2
TGCAGTGCTAGCCTACTCCCCCTAGCGGAGCCCACAGATACGCAGTATTTT
CSASLLPLAEPTDTQYF
>TRBJ1-1|TRBV7-9|.|.
TGTGCCAGCAGCTTGGGGGGGTTTGAAGCTTTCTTT
CASSLGGFEAFF
>TRBJ1-1|TRBV11-1|.|TRBD1
TGTGCCAGCAGCTTGCCTTATGAACGGGACAGACCGTCGAACACTGAAGCTTTCTTT
CASSLPYERDRPSNTEAFF
>TRBJ2-7|TRBV7-2|.|.
TGTGCCAGCAGCTTAATGGCAGAATCCTACGAGCAGTACTTC
CASSLMAESYEQYF
>TRBJ2-7|TRBV2|few|.
TGTGCCAGCAGTGAAACCCACTCCTACAATGAGCAGTACTTC
CASSETHSYNEQYF
>TRBJ2-2|TRBV27|.|.
TGTGCCAGCAGTTTCAGGTGGACAACCAGGGAGCTGTTTTTT
CASSFRWTTRELFF
>TRBJ2-3|TRBV7-9|few|.
TGTGCCAGCAGCTTAGAAAATCCCCGTACGCAGTATTTT
CASSLENPRTQYF